Listed below are T cell receptor beta chains from one sample, sequenced in a study of shared T cell receptors in the human thymus. The repertoire was sequenced with immunoSEQ multiplex PCR; TCRdb's copy has only in-frame clones and lacks some. Among 500,000 to 850,000 clones listed, about 89% were seen once. These data were also filed under a second study, of human thymus T cells.

The sample comprised thymocytes. The receptors were gathered from a boy younger than two with a congenital heart defect. The CDR3 runs from the conserved cysteine through the conserved F or W. The size entry is marked missing in some rows and otherwise reads once, few, many or a size class.

abundance | v_gene | CDR3aa
NA | TRBV10-1 | CASSESAGQGNYEQYF
NA | TRBV29-1 | CSVEESAGGINTDTQYF
NA | TRBV10-2 | CASSAQNTSGGGETQYF
NA | TRBV14 | CASSLNGTEISYEQYF
NA | TRBV6-1 | CASSEAGTSASSYNEQFF
NA | TRBV19 | CASSIELQTNYGYTF
few | TRBV4-3 | CASSQGRGRNTIYF
NA | TRBV9 | CASSVVGTGVGYGYTF
few | TRBV14 | CASSQTPGQGKPRSSYEQYF
NA | TRBV9 | CASSGQNYGYTF
NA | TRBV12-5 | CASGRDSGSTDTQYF
NA | TRBV6-5 | CASRQQGSIGELFF
NA | TRBV6-5 | CASSYSRSRETQYF
NA | TRBV6-6 | CASKDTGGYGYTF
NA | TRBV9 | CASSVSLRGATYEQYF